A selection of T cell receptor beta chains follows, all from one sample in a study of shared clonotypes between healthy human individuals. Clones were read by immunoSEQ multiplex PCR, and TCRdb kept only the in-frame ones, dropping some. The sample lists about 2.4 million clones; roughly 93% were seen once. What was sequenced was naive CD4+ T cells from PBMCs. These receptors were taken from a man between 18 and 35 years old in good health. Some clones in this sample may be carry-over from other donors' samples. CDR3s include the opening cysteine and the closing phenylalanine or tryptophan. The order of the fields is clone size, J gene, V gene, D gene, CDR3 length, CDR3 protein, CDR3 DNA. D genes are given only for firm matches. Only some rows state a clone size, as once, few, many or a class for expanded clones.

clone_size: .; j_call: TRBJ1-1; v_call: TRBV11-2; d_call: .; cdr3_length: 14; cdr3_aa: CASSPTGMNTEAFF; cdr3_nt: TGTGCCAGCAGCCCGACAGGTATGAACACTGAAGCTTTCTTT
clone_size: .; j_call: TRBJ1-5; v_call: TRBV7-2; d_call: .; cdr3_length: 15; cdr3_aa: CASSLVVGLSQPQHF; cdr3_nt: TGTGCCAGCAGCTTAGTAGTTGGGCTTAGTCAGCCCCAGCATTTT
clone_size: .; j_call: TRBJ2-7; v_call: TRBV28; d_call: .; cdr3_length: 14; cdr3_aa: CASRGRTPSYEQYF; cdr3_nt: TGTGCCAGCAGGGGCAGGACACCCTCCTACGAGCAGTACTTC
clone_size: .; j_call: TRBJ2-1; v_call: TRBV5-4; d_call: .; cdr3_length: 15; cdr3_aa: CASSTGMDSYNEQFF; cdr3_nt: TGTGCCAGCAGCACAGGGATGGACTCCTACAATGAGCAGTTCTTC
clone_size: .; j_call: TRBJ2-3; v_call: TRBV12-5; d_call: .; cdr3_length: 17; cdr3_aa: CASGLLRSGPLTDTQYF; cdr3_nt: TGTGCTAGTGGTTTACTTAGGAGCGGGCCCTTGACAGATACGCAGTATTTT
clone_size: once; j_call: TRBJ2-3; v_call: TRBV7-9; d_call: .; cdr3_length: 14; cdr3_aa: CASSLAGGGDTQYF; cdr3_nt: TGTGCCAGCAGCTTAGCGGGGGGTGGTGATACGCAGTATTTT
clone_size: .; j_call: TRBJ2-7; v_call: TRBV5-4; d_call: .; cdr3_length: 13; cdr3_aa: CASSPGPGHEQYF; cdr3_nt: TGTGCCAGCAGCCCTGGACCGGGCCACGAGCAGTACTTC
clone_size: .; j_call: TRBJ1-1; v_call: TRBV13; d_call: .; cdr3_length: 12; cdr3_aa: CASSLFSTEAFF; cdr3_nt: TGTGCCAGCAGCTTATTCAGCACTGAAGCTTTCTTT
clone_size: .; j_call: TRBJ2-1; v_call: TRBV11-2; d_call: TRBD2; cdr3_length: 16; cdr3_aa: CASSLGRLAGAGEQFF; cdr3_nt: TGTGCCAGCAGCTTAGGCCGACTAGCGGGGGCCGGTGAGCAGTTCTTC
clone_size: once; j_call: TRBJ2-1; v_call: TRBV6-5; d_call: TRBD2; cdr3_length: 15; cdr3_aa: CASSPGLAARKAQFF; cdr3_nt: TGTGCCAGCAGTCCCGGACTAGCGGCACGGAAGGCGCAGTTCTTC
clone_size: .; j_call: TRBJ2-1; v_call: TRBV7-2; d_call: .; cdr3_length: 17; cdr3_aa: CASSLGVGTDSYNEQFF; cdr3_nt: TGTGCCAGCAGCTTAGGAGTGGGGACGGACTCCTACAATGAGCAGTTCTTC
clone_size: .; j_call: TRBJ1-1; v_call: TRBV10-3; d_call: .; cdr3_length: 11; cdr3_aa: CAILGNTEAFF; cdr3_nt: TGTGCCATCCTGGGGAACACTGAAGCTTTCTTT
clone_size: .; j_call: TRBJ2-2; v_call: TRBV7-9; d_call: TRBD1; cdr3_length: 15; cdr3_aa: CASSHEGARTGELFF; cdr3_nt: TGTGCCAGCAGCCACGAGGGGGCGCGGACCGGGGAGCTGTTTTTT
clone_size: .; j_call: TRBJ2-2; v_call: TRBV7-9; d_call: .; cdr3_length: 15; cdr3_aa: CASSLGRANTGELFF; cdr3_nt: TGTGCCAGCAGCTTAGGCAGGGCGAACACCGGGGAGCTGTTTTTT
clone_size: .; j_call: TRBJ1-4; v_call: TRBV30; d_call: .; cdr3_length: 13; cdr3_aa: CAWSVGTSEKLFF; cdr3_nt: TGTGCCTGGAGTGTCGGGACATCTGAAAAACTGTTTTTT
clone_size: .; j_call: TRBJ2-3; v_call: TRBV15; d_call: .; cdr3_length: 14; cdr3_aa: CATSRLGITDTQYF; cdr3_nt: TGTGCCACCAGCAGACTGGGAATAACAGATACGCAGTATTTT
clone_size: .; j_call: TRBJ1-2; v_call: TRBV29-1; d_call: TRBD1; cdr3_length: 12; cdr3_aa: CSVVQGAVGYTF; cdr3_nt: TGCAGCGTAGTCCAGGGGGCGGTGGGCTACACCTTC
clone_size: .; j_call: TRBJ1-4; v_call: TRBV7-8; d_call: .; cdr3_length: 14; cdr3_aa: CASSREGWSEKLFF; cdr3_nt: TGTGCCAGCAGCCGAGAGGGATGGAGTGAAAAACTGTTTTTT
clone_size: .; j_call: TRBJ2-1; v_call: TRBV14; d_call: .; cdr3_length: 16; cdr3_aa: CASSPGRGNSGNEQFF; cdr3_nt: TGTGCCAGCAGCCCCGGGCGGGGCAATAGCGGCAATGAGCAGTTCTTC
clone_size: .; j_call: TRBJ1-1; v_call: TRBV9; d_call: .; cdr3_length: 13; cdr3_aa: CASSSQVNTEAFF; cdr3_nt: TGTGCCAGCAGCTCTCAGGTGAACACTGAAGCTTTCTTT
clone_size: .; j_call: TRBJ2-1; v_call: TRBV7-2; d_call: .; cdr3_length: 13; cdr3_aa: CASSLNALSGQFF; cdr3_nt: TGTGCCAGCAGCTTAAATGCCCTTTCTGGGCAGTTCTTC
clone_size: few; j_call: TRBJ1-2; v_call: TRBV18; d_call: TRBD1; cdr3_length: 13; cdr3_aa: CASSEGQDYGYTF; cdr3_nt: TGTGCCAGCTCAGAGGGACAGGACTATGGCTACACCTTC
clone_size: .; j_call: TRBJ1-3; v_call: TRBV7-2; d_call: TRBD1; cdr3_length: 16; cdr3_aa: CASGKGDRGTGNTIYF; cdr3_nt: TGTGCCAGCGGAAAAGGGGACAGGGGGACTGGAAACACCATATATTTT
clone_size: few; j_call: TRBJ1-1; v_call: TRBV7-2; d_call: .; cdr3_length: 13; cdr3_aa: CASSLGQNTEAFF; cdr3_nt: TGTGCCAGCAGCTTAGGGCAGAACACTGAAGCTTTCTTT
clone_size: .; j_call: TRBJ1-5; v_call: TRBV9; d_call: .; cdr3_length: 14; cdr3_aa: CASSVAGRGGPQHF; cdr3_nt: TGTGCCAGCAGCGTAGCCGGCCGCGGGGGGCCCCAGCATTTT
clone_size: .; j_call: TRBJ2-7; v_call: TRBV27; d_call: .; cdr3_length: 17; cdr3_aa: CASSMGRVPMSSYEQYF; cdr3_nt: TGTGCCAGCAGCATGGGTAGGGTTCCGATGAGCTCCTACGAGCAGTACTTC
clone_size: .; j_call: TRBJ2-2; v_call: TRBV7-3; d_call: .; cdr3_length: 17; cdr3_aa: CASSLGARAGSTGELFF; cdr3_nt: TGTGCCAGCAGCTTAGGAGCGAGGGCAGGTTCCACCGGGGAGCTGTTTTTT
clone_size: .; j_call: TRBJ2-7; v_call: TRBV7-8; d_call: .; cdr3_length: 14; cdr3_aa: CASSLAEGRGEQYF; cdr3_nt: TGTGCCAGCAGCTTAGCGGAGGGCAGGGGCGAGCAGTACTTC
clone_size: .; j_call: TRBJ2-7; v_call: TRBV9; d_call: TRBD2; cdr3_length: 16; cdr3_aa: CASSVGTSGSRSEQYF; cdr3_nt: TGTGCCAGCAGCGTAGGGACTAGCGGGAGTAGGAGCGAGCAGTACTTC
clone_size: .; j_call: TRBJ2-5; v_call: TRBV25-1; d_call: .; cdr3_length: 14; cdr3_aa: CASSPEPTKETQYF; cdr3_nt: TGTGCCAGCAGTCCAGAGCCAACTAAAGAGACCCAGTACTTC
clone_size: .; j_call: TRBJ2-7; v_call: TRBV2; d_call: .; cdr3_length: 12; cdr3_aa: CASSELGIEQYF; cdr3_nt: TGTGCCAGCAGTGAATTGGGAATCGAGCAGTACTTC
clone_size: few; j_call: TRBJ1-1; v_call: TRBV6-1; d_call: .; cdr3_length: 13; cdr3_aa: CASRETVNTEAFF; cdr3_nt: TGTGCCAGCAGAGAGACTGTGAACACTGAAGCTTTCTTT
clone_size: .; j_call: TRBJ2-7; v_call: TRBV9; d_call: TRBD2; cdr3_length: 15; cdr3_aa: CASSVLAGSTYEQYF; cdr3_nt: TGTGCCAGCAGCGTTCTAGCGGGATCTACCTACGAGCAGTACTTC
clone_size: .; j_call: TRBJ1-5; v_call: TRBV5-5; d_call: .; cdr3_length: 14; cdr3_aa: CASSLVGGDQPQHF; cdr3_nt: TGTGCCAGCAGCTTGGTAGGCGGTGATCAGCCCCAGCATTTT
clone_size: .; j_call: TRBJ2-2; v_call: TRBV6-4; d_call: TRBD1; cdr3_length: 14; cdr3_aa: CASRPNRGVGELFF; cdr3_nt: TGTGCCAGCAGACCTAACAGGGGAGTCGGGGAGCTGTTTTTT
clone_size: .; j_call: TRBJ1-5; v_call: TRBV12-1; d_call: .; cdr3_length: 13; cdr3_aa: CAINPGGVPPQHF; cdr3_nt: TGTGCCATCAACCCCGGGGGGGTTCCGCCCCAGCATTTT
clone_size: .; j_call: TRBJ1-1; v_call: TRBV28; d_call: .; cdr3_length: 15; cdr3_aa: CASSPRTGRGTEAFF; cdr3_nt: TGTGCCAGCAGTCCCCGAACAGGGCGGGGGACTGAAGCTTTCTTT
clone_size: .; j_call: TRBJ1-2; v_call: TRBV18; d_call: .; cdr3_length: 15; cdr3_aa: CASSPQGPAVERYTF; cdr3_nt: TGTGCCAGCTCACCACAGGGGCCCGCGGTAGAACGCTACACCTTC
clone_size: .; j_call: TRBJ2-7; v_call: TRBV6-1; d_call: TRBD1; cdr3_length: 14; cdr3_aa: CASSKLYRGDEQYF; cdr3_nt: TGTGCCAGCAGTAAGCTTTACAGGGGGGACGAGCAGTACTTC
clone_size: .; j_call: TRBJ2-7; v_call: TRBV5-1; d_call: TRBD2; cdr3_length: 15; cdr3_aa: CASSPPTGTSGEQYF; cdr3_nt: TGCGCCAGCAGCCCCCCCACCGGGACTAGCGGCGAGCAGTACTTC
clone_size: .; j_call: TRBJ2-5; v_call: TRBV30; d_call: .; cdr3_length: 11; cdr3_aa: CAWRLEETQYF; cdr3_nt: TGTGCCTGGAGATTAGAAGAGACCCAGTACTTC
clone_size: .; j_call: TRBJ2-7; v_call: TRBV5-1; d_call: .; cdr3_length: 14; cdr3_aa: CASSLAWETDEQYF; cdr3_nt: TGCGCCAGCAGCTTGGCTTGGGAAACGGACGAGCAGTACTTC
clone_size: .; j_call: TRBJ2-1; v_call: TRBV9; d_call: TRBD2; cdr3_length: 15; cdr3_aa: CASSAPRGRTNEQFF; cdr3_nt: TGTGCCAGCAGCGCGCCGCGCGGGAGGACTAATGAGCAGTTCTTC
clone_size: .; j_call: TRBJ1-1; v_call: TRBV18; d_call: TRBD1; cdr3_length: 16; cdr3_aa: CASSPPSQRGLGEAFF; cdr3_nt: TGTGCCAGCTCACCACCGTCTCAAAGGGGGCTTGGTGAAGCTTTCTTT
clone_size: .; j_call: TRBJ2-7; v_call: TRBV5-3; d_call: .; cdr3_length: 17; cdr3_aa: CARSLPSGEGPSYEQYF; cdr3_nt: TGTGCCAGAAGCTTACCCAGCGGTGAGGGCCCGTCCTACGAGCAGTACTTC
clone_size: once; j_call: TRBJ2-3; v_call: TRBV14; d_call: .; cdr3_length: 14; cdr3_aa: CASSQLGEPDTQYF; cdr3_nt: TGTGCCAGCAGCCAACTTGGAGAGCCAGATACGCAGTATTTT
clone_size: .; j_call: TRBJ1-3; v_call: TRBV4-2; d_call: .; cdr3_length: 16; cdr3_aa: CASSPAGAPSGNTIYF; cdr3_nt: TGTGCCAGCAGCCCAGCGGGGGCTCCCTCTGGAAACACCATATATTTT